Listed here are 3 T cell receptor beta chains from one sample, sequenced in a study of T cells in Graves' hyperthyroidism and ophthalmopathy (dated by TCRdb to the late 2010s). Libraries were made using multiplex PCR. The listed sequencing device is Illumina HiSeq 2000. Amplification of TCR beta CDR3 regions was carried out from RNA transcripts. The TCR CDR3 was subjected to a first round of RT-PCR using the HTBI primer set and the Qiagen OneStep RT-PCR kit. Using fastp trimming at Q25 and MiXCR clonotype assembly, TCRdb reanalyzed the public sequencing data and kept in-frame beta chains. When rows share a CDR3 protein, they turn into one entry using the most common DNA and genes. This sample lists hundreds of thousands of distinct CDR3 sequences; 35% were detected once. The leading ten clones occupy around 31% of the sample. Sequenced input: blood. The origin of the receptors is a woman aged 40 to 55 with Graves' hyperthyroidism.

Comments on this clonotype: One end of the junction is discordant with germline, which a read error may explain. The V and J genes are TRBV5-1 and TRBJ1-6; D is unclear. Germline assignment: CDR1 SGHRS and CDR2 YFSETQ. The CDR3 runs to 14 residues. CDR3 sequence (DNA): TGCGCCAGCAGCAGCCCGTACCTCGGTTCACCCCCCCACTTT. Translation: CASSSPYLGSPPHF.

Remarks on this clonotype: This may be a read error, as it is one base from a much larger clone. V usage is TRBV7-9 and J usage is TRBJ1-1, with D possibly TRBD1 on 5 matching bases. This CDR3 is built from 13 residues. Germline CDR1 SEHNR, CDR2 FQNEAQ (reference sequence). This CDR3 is CASGLGTGDKRFF. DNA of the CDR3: TGTGCCAGCGGCTTAGGGACGGGGGATAAAAGATTCTTT.

CDR3 sequence: CAWDRGYSGNTIYF. The CDR3 DNA is TGTGCCTGGGACAGGGGGTACTCTGGAAACACCATATATTTT. This chain links TRBV30 with TRBJ1-3; 9 nucleotides match TRBD1. The germline V gene has CDR1 GTSNPN and CDR2 SVGIG (reference sequence). CDR3 length: 14 residues. V was pared by 5 bases and J by 0 bases, with 2 bases of the junction left unmatched. Filled out from reference TRBV30 and TRBJ1-3, the complete variable domain reads SQTIHQWPATLVQPVGSPLSLECTVEGTSNPNLYWYRQAAGRGLQLLFYSVGIGQISSEVPQNLSASRPQDRQFILSSKKLLLSDSGFYLCAWDRGYSGNTIYFGEGSWLTVV.